Listed here are 28 T cell receptor beta chains from one sample, sequenced in a study of shared clonotypes between healthy human individuals. Clones were read by immunoSEQ multiplex PCR, and TCRdb kept only the in-frame ones, dropping some. The data hold over a million clones, with roughly 80% observed a single time. What was sequenced was memory CD4+ T cells sorted from blood. Subset noted: CD45RA-negative fraction. These receptors were collected from a man aged 18 to 29 in good health.

This chain links TRBV5-4 with TRBJ2-7; 8 nucleotides line up with TRBD1. The germline gives CDR1 SGHNT, CDR2 YYREEE (reference sequence). V shed 4 bases, J shed 3 bases, and the junction held 9 bases outside the gene matches. The CDR3 sequence is 15 residues long. As DNA, the CDR3 is TGTGCCAGCAGCCAACGGACAGGGAACAACTACGAGCAGTACTTC. This sequence encodes CASSQRTGNNYEQYF.

The chain employs TRBV6-1 and TRBJ1-1; D may be TRBD1 (5 bases). V was cut by 3 bases and J by 1 base, with 12 bases left in between. The CDR3 contains 15 residues. Germline loops: CDR1 MNHNS, CDR2 SASEGT. The CDR3 reads CASSDGGRANTEAFF. CDR3 nucleotide sequence: TGTGCCAGCAGTGATGGGGGACGGGCGAACACTGAAGCTTTCTTT.

The rearrangement uses TRBV23-1 and TRBJ1-1; tentative D call: TRBD1 (5 bases). TRBV23-1 is an ORF, with its function uncertain. V gave up 10 bases and J gave up 4 bases, with 19 bases separating them. This CDR3 is 14 amino acids long. This CDR3 reads CATQGGTPATEAFF. The DNA of the CDR3 is TGCGCCACCCAGGGAGGGACTCCGGCCACTGAAGCTTTCTTT.

A single count supports this clone. The chain employs TRBV5-1 and TRBJ2-1, with D uncertain. This CDR3 has 16 amino acids. The germline V gene has CDR1 SGHRS and CDR2 YFSETQ. V dropped 4 bases and J dropped 7 bases, with 21 bases sitting between them. The CDR3 reads CASSPLDRSYVNEQFF. The CDR3 nucleotides read TGCGCCAGCAGCCCCCTGGACCGTTCCTATGTAAATGAGCAGTTCTTC.

The chain recombines TRBV2 with TRBJ2-7; no reliable D call. The CDR3 runs to 13 residues. Deletions cut 4 bases from V and 4 bases from J, with 11 bases between. Germline CDR1 is SNHLY and CDR2 is FYNNEI. The CDR3 here is CASSAGPGYEQYF. Here the CDR3 DNA reads TGTGCCAGCAGTGCCGGGCCTGGGTACGAGCAGTACTTC.

Note on this clone: The same CDR3 arises from other DNA sequences in this sample as well. The V and J genes are TRBV2 and TRBJ1-5, with D unclear. The germline gives CDR1 SNHLY, CDR2 FYNNEI. Trimming left V 4 bases short and J 0 bases short, with 7 bases between. The CDR3 has 14 amino acids. The CDR3 region is CASSGGYSNQPQHF. The CDR3 DNA follows: TGTGCCAGCAGTGGGGGTTATAGCAATCAGCCCCAGCATTTT. The whole variable domain, filled in from reference TRBV2 and TRBJ1-5, reads EPEVTQTPSHQVTQMGQEVILRCVPISNHLYFYWYRQILGQKVEFLVSFYNNEISEKSEIFDDQFSVERPDGSNFTLKIRSTKLEDSAMYFCASSGGYSNQPQHFGDGTRLSIL.

The chain uses TRBV2 and TRBJ1-3; unclear D gene. Germline CDR1 is SNHLY and CDR2 is FYNNEI. Trimming stripped 4 bases from V and 1 base from J, with 17 bases between. The CDR3 loop spans 17 amino acids. As DNA, the CDR3 is TGTGCCAGCAGTGCATCGGCCTACATATCATCTGGAAACACCATATATTTT. Protein: CASSASAYISSGNTIYF.

The V call is TRBV19, the J call TRBJ1-5; the D gene is possibly TRBD1 (5 bases). Per the germline V gene, CDR1 is LNHDA and CDR2 is SQIVND (reference sequence). This CDR3 has 14 residues. The V end was cut by 3 bases, the J end by 7 bases, with 13 bases between. Here the CDR3 reads CASSIGQGRQPQHF. CDR3 nucleotides: TGTGCCAGTAGTATCGGGCAGGGTCGGCAGCCCCAGCATTTT.

The table lists this clone with a count of one. CDR3 region: CASSSLRDVTYEQYF. Written as DNA, the CDR3 is TGTGCCAGCAGCTCCCTCCGGGACGTAACCTACGAGCAGTACTTC. This chain joins TRBV7-9 and TRBJ2-7; D is possibly TRBD1 or TRBD2 (5 bases each). CDR1 SEHNR and CDR2 FQNEAQ come from the germline V gene (reference sequence). Trimming stripped 4 bases from V and 2 bases from J, with 15 bases between. The CDR3 consists of 15 residues.

The chain uses TRBV25-1 and TRBJ1-6; D uncertain. This CDR3 has 14 residues. Germline V gene data show CDR1 as MGHDK and CDR2 as SYGVNS. Trimming took off 4 bases at V and 3 bases at J, with 7 bases between the two ends. The CDR3 reads CASSGSLYNSPLHF. The DNA for the CDR3 is TGTGCCAGCAGTGGTAGTCTCTATAATTCACCCCTCCACTTT.

The chain joins TRBV9 to TRBJ2-3; 9 nucleotides match TRBD2. V dropped 0 bases and J dropped 3; count of bases not matched to a gene: 2. The CDR3 extends over 15 amino acids. In germline, CDR1 is SGDLS, CDR2 YYNGEE. This chain's CDR3 is CASSVVSGRTDTQYF. Written as DNA, the CDR3 is TGTGCCAGCAGCGTAGTTAGCGGGAGAACAGATACGCAGTATTTT.

V is TRBV10-3 and J is TRBJ2-2; TRBD2 aligns across 9 bases. The V segment lost 8 bases and the J segment 2 bases; nucleotides outside the gene matches: 9. Germline lookup yields CDR1 ENHRY and CDR2 SYGVKD. The CDR3 length is 16 residues. DNA of the CDR3: TGTGCCATCTCGAGTAGCGGGAGAGGTAACACCGGGGAGCTGTTTTTT. Translation: CAISSSGRGNTGELFF.

CDR3 nucleotide sequence: TGCGCCAGCAGCCAAGATACTAGTAATCAGCCCCAGCATTTT. Translating it yields CASSQDTSNQPQHF. The chain links TRBV4-3 to TRBJ1-5; D call uncertain. Trimming left V 0 bases short and J 4 bases short, with 7 bases between. The CDR3 runs to 14 residues. Germline V gene lookup returns CDR1 LGHNA and CDR2 YSLEER.

The gene calls are TRBV19 and TRBJ1-5; tentative D call: TRBD1 (6 bases). Trimming took off 10 bases at V and 3 bases at J, with 10 bases between the two ends. The CDR3 extends over 12 amino acids. Germline V gives CDR1 LNHDA, CDR2 SQIVND (reference sequence). Here the CDR3 DNA reads TGTGCCACTACAGGGCTCAATCAGCCCCAGCATTTT. Residues: CATTGLNQPQHF.

This chain joins TRBV6-1 and TRBJ1-5; D is uncertain. V was shortened by 6 bases and J by 9 bases, with 9 bases between the two germline ends. The germline V gene encodes CDR1 MNHNS and CDR2 SASEGT. The CDR3 is made up of 11 amino acids. The chain's CDR3 is CASSLWGPQHF. In nucleotides, the CDR3 is TGTGCCAGCAGCCTATGGGGGCCCCAGCATTTT.

The rearrangement joins TRBV6-5 to TRBJ1-6; 7 nucleotides match TRBD1. Germline CDR1 reads MNHEY; CDR2 reads SVGAGI. CDR3 length: 14 residues. With 4 bases clipped from V and 10 bases from J, the junction kept 7 bases outside the gene matches. CDR3 region: CASSSTGVGSPLHF. In DNA, the CDR3 is TGTGCCAGCAGTTCAACAGGGGTGGGCTCACCCCTCCACTTT.

In nucleotides, the CDR3 is TGTGCCAGCAGCTCCCGGGGGGGCCATAGGTTCACAGATACGCAGTATTTT. This translates into CASSSRGGHRFTDTQYF. The V and J genes are TRBV5-4 and TRBJ2-3; the match to TRBD2 covers 8 bases. The V and J ends lost 3 bases and 2 bases, in that order; junction bases with no gene match: 11. CDR3 size: 17 residues. Germline V gene data show CDR1 as SGHNT and CDR2 as YYREEE (reference sequence). The full variable domain, in which reference TRBV5-4 and TRBJ2-3 provide the parts outside the CDR3, is ETGVTQSPTHLIKTRGQQVTLRCSSQSGHNTVSWYQQALGQGPQFIFQYYREEENGRGNFPPRFSGLQFPNYSSELNVNALELDDSALYLCASSSRGGHRFTDTQYFGPGTRLTVL.

Concerning this clone itself: Distinct nucleotide sequences in the sample also encode this CDR3. CDR3 region: CASSLEGGGNEQFF. Written as DNA, the CDR3 is TGCGCCAGCAGCTTGGAAGGAGGGGGCAATGAGCAGTTCTTC. The chain recombines TRBV5-1 with TRBJ2-1; D may be TRBD1 or TRBD2 (6 bases each). V dropped 0 bases and J dropped 6 bases, with 10 bases sitting between them. CDR3 length: 14 amino acids. Per germline, CDR1 SGHRS and CDR2 YFSETQ.

The rearrangement joins TRBV30 to TRBJ2-7; 7 bases align to TRBD2. The V gene's germline CDR1 is GTSNPN and CDR2 SVGIG (reference sequence). This CDR3 spans 14 amino acids. J was trimmed by 3 bases and V by 1 base; bases with no gene match: 6. As DNA, the CDR3 is TGTGCCTGGAGTGAGGGCGGGGGTTTCTACGAGCAGTACTTC. It encodes CAWSEGGGFYEQYF.

V usage is TRBV5-1 and J usage is TRBJ2-3, with D possibly matching TRBD2 (5 bases). Trimming left V 4 bases short and J 4 bases short, with 16 bases between. Germline V gene sequence: CDR1 SGHRS, CDR2 YFSETQ. There are 15 residues in the CDR3. The CDR3 sequence is CASSPPSLAPDTQYF. The CDR3 nucleotides are TGCGCCAGCAGCCCACCAAGTCTAGCTCCAGATACGCAGTATTTT.

The chain links TRBV28 to TRBJ2-7; tentative D call: TRBD1 (6 bases). Germline CDR1 is MDHEN and CDR2 is SYDVKM. V lost 7 bases and J lost 3, with 16 bases in between. The CDR3 is 14 amino acids. In nucleotides, the CDR3 is TGTGCCAGCATTAGCTCTCAGGGGTTCTACGAGCAGTACTTC. The encoded protein is CASISSQGFYEQYF.

This chain uses TRBV5-1 with TRBJ2-1; TRBD1 matches 10 bases. CDR1 and CDR2 from the germline V gene are SGHRS and YFSETQ. The CDR3 runs to 14 residues. Trimming at V came to 4 bases and at J to 8 bases, leaving 6 bases not matched to a gene. CDR3 bases: TGCGCCAGCAGCCCCGGGACAGGGGCTGATGAGCAGTTCTTC. Protein: CASSPGTGADEQFF.

V usage is TRBV5-4 and J usage is TRBJ1-5; D gene ambiguous. Germline V gene data show CDR1 as SGHNT and CDR2 as YYREEE (reference sequence). V lost 4 bases, J lost 0 bases, and 23 bases lay in between. CDR3 size: 19 residues. CDR3 bases: TGTGCCAGCAGCAGTTGCATGACACACGTTTATTATAGCAATCAGCCCCAGCATTTT. Protein product: CASSSCMTHVYYSNQPQHF.

This clone was detected once. The chain carries TRBV2 and TRBJ1-2; D perhaps matches TRBD1 (5 bases). The germline V gene has CDR1 SNHLY and CDR2 FYNNEI. The CDR3 is made up of 14 amino acids. Trimming took off 2 bases at V and 4 bases at J, with 11 bases between the two ends. The CDR3 spells CASSESRQTYGYTF. Here the CDR3 DNA reads TGTGCCAGCAGTGAATCCCGACAGACCTATGGCTACACCTTC.

J is TRBJ2-7 and V is TRBV6-1, with 8 bases aligning to TRBD2. The V gene's germline CDR1 is MNHNS and CDR2 SASEGT. The length of the CDR3 is 13 residues. The ends lost 8 bases at V and 0 bases at J; junction bases unmatched: 3. The CDR3 protein is CASESGSSYEQYF. Here the CDR3 DNA reads TGTGCCAGCGAAAGCGGGAGCTCCTACGAGCAGTACTTC.

The chain links TRBV27 to TRBJ1-4; unclear D gene. Trimming shortened V by 1 base and J by 5 bases, and 5 bases separated the two germline ends. The CDR3 spans 13 residues. CDR1 is MNHEY, CDR2 SMNVEV, per germline (reference sequence). CDR3 protein: CASSLLGNEKLFF. In nucleotides, the CDR3 is TGTGCCAGCAGTTTATTAGGGAATGAAAAACTGTTTTTT.

The chain combines TRBV2 with TRBJ1-5; D unresolved. The CDR3 contains 14 residues. The V end lost 6 bases, the J end lost 4 bases, and 13 bases lay between the germline ends. The germline gives CDR1 SNHLY, CDR2 FYNNEI. CDR3 coding DNA: TGTGCCAGCAGCTACGAGGGTCGGAATCAGCCCCAGCATTTT. It yields the protein CASSYEGRNQPQHF.

The chain combines TRBV30 with TRBJ2-2; D might be TRBD2 (6 bases). From germline, CDR1 is GTSNPN and CDR2 SVGIG (reference sequence). Deletions cut 3 bases from V and 4 bases from J, with 12 bases between. The CDR3 has 14 amino acids. The CDR3 nucleotides read TGTGCCTGGAGCACGTTTAGCGGCACCGGGGAGCTGTTTTTT. It specifies CAWSTFSGTGELFF.